The 24 T cell receptor beta chains below were found in one sample sequenced in a study of T cells in Graves' hyperthyroidism and ophthalmopathy. The CDR3 regions of TCR beta were amplified from RNA transcripts. With the HTBI primer set, the TCR CDR3 went through a first round of RT-PCR. TCRdb redid the calling of the multiplex PCR reads with MiXCR, one entry per CDR3 protein. The sample holds 220,000 or so distinct CDR3 sequences, roughly 15% seen once. The sequencing input was blood. These receptors were collected from a woman aged 18-30 years with Graves' ophthalmopathy.

This clonotype was detected many times. This rearrangement joins TRBV7-9 to TRBJ1-2; 7 nucleotides agree with TRBD1. The V segment lost 5 bases and the J segment 0 bases; nucleotides outside the gene matches: 9. The CDR3 consists of 16 residues. Per the germline V gene, CDR1 is SEHNR and CDR2 is FQNEAQ (reference sequence). The CDR3 DNA sequence: TGTGCCAGCAGCCACCCAGGGGGGGAAGCTAACTATGGCTACACCTTC. Translated: CASSHPGGEANYGYTF.

The chain employs TRBV12-3 or TRBV12-4 and TRBJ2-1; D is perhaps TRBD2 (6 bases). Trimming shortened V by 3 bases and J by 9 bases, and 12 bases separated the two germline ends. The CDR3 totals 13 residues. CDR3 amino acids: CASSFSMGGEQFF. CDR3 in DNA: TGTGCCAGCAGTTTTAGCATGGGAGGTGAGCAGTTCTTC.

The table lists this clonotype with many counts. The genes are TRBV12-3 or TRBV12-4 and TRBJ1-5; 9 bases align to TRBD1. J lost 9 bases, V lost 6 bases, and 15 bases had no gene match. The CDR3 has 16 amino acids. The CDR3 DNA reads as TGTGCCAGCAGCCTCTACCGGGACAGGGTCCCAGGGCCCCAGCATTTT. It translates to CASSLYRDRVPGPQHF.

This clonotype has ten or more counts. J is TRBJ2-1 and V is TRBV2; 10 bases match TRBD2. Germline V gene data show CDR1 as SNHLY and CDR2 as FYNNEI. Trimming took 5 bases from V and 10 from J; bases not matched to a gene: 8. The CDR3 consists of 14 residues. The CDR3 sequence is CASSISGGIQEQFF. The CDR3 region has the DNA TGTGCCAGCAGTATTAGCGGGGGGATTCAAGAGCAGTTCTTC.

This clonotype occurred many times. The rearrangement links TRBV20-1 to TRBJ2-6; 8 nucleotides agree with TRBD1. Germline V lookup: CDR1 DFQATT, CDR2 SNEGSKA (reference sequence). The CDR3 covers 17 residues. V lost 4 bases to trimming and J lost 4 bases; unmatched junction nucleotides: 12. CDR3 amino acids: CSATPGTGPPGANVLTF. In DNA, the CDR3 is TGCAGTGCTACTCCCGGGACAGGTCCCCCAGGGGCCAACGTCCTGACTTTC.

There are many counts of this clonotype. The rearrangement joins TRBV2 to TRBJ1-1; possibly TRBD1 for D (6 bases). The V and J ends lost 7 bases and 0 bases respectively, with 15 bases between them. The CDR3 contains 15 residues. CDR1 and CDR2 (germline): SNHLY, FYNNEI. The CDR3 nucleotides read TGTGCCAGCACCTTAGGGGGACATATGAACACTGAAGCTTTCTTT. Residues: CASTLGGHMNTEAFF.

This clonotype turned up a few times. The junction does not match germline at one end; this may be a read error. V and J are TRBV27 and TRBJ1-1, with D possibly matching TRBD1 (6 bases). This CDR3 has 17 residues. The germline gives CDR1 MNHEY, CDR2 SMNVEV (reference sequence). The CDR3 region has the DNA TGTGCCAGCAGAGAGGCGCTGTTTACAGGGCCTGCGACTGAAGCCTTCTTT. It yields the protein CASREALFTGPATEAFF.

The gene calls are TRBV24-1 and TRBJ2-2; weak D call: TRBD1 (5 bases). Germline V gene sequence: CDR1 KGHDR, CDR2 SFDVKD. V was pared by 4 bases and J by 4 bases, with 15 bases between. The CDR3 is 16 residues long. CDR3 sequence reads: CATSETQGSGTGELFF. The CDR3 region has the DNA TGTGCCACCAGTGAAACCCAGGGCAGTGGCACCGGGGAGCTGTTTTTT.

This clonotype was seen many times. The genes are TRBV7-8 and TRBJ1-6, with TRBD1 as a possible D gene (6 bases). The CDR3 spans 16 residues. Trimming removed 2 bases at V and 10 bases at J, with 18 bases between. Germline lookup yields CDR1 SGHVS and CDR2 FQNEAQ. The CDR3 region is CASSLKYREVFSPLHF. The CDR3 coding sequence is TGTGCCAGCAGCTTAAAGTACAGGGAGGTTTTCTCACCCCTCCACTTT.

CDR3 coding DNA: TGTGCCAGCTCACCACCCTTGTCTGCCTCGGAGACCCAGTACTTC. It is translated as CASSPPLSASETQYF. The chain joins TRBV18 to TRBJ2-5; D remains ambiguous. The CDR3 contains 15 residues. CDR1 and CDR2 from the germline V gene are KGHSH and LQKENI. Trimming pared 0 bases from V and 5 bases from J, leaving 13 bases between.

This clonotype was seen repeatedly, ten times or more. The rearrangement uses TRBV13 and TRBJ2-3; TRBD2 aligns across 14 bases. The junction had 8 bases not matched to a gene; V was cut back by 4 bases and J by 5 bases. Germline CDR1 and CDR2: PRHDT and FYEKMQ (reference sequence). This CDR3 contains 17 residues. The CDR3 region is CASSSRGTSGSGDTQYF. The CDR3 coding sequence is TGTGCCAGCAGCTCCCGAGGGACTAGCGGGAGCGGAGATACGCAGTATTTT. The full variable domain, rest sourced from reference TRBV13 and TRBJ2-3, is AAGVIQSPRHLIKEKRETATLKCYPIPRHDTVYWYQQGPGQDPQFLISFYEKMQSDKGSIPDRFSAQQFSDYHSELNMSSLELGDSALYFCASSSRGTSGSGDTQYFGPGTRLTVL.

V usage is TRBV18 and J usage is TRBJ2-7; 7 bases map to TRBD2. The CDR3 loop spans 14 amino acids. With 5 bases clipped from V and 3 bases from J, the junction kept 7 bases outside the gene matches. CDR1 KGHSH and CDR2 LQKENI come from the germline V gene. This chain's CDR3 is CASSTGLGVYEQYF. The CDR3 nucleotides read TGTGCCAGCTCAACCGGACTAGGGGTCTACGAGCAGTACTTC.

There are many counts of this clonotype. The chain combines TRBV28 with TRBJ1-5; D is possibly TRBD1 (6 bases). The CDR3 loop spans 16 amino acids. The V end lost 3 bases, the J end lost 7 bases, and 19 bases lay between the germline ends. In germline, CDR1 is MDHEN, CDR2 SYDVKM. Here the CDR3 reads CASSLEDGGGGQPQHF. CDR3 DNA: TGTGCCAGCAGTTTGGAAGACGGGGGAGGGGGACAGCCCCAGCATTTT.

The chain combines TRBV9 with TRBJ1-3; D might be TRBD1 (5 bases). The length of the CDR3 is 17 residues. Germline-derived CDR1 and CDR2 are SGDLS and YYNGEE. V gave up 1 base and J gave up 0 bases, with 14 bases separating them. The CDR3 reads CASSVRGAENSGNTIYF. In nucleotides, the CDR3 is TGTGCCAGCAGCGTACGAGGGGCCGAGAACTCTGGAAACACCATATATTTT.

This sequence joins TRBV30 and TRBJ2-1; D might be TRBD2 (7 bases). Trimming cost V 5 bases and J 9 bases, with 17 bases left between them. Per germline, CDR1 GTSNPN and CDR2 SVGIG (reference sequence). CDR3 length: 13 amino acids. CDR3 region: CAWGRGGGSEQFF. CDR3 in DNA: TGTGCCTGGGGGCGAGGGGGGGGTTCTGAGCAGTTCTTC.

Note on this clonotype: This may come from a read error, since a much larger clone is one base off. V gene TRBV19 combines with J gene TRBJ2-7, with 12 positions matching TRBD2. The V segment lost 3 bases and the J segment 7 bases; nucleotides outside the gene matches: 7. There are 15 residues in the CDR3. Germline CDR1 is LNHDA and CDR2 is SQIVND (reference sequence). CDR3 residues: CASSIVPSGGDEQYF. CDR3 sequence (DNA): TGTGCCAGTAGTATCGTCCCTAGCGGGGGGGATGAGCAGTACTTC. Full variable domain (missing parts from reference TRBV19 and TRBJ2-7): DGGITQSPKYLFRKEGQNVTLSCEQNLNHDAMYWYRQDPGQGLRLIYYSQIVNDFQKGDIAEGYSVSREKKESFPLTVTSAQKNPTAFYLCASSIVPSGGDEQYFGPGTRLTVT.

This clonotype was observed a few times. A much larger clonotype is one base distant, so this may be a read error. This sequence joins TRBV12-3 or TRBV12-4 and TRBJ1-5; 8 nucleotides line up with TRBD1. The CDR3 totals 14 residues. The CDR3 DNA sequence: TGTGCCAGCAGTTTAAGGACAGGGAGTCAGCCCCGGCATTTT. It specifies CASSLRTGSQPRHF.

This clonotype was counted many times. This chain uses TRBV20-1 with TRBJ2-1; D gene uncertain. The V gene lost 0 bases and the J gene lost 10 bases, with 19 bases spanning the gap. The CDR3 sequence is 15 residues long. CDR1 DFQATT and CDR2 SNEGSKA come from the germline V gene (reference sequence). For the CDR3, the DNA is TGCAGTGCTAGAGATCTCACTGGATCTTTCGGGGAGCAGTTCTTC. This translates into CSARDLTGSFGEQFF.

This clonotype showed up many times. The J gene is TRBJ2-6, the V gene TRBV28, with D maybe TRBD1 (8 bases). Trimming stripped 8 bases from V and 2 bases from J, with 13 bases between. Looked up from germline, CDR1 is MDHEN and CDR2 is SYDVKM. The CDR3 runs 15 residues. As DNA, the CDR3 is TGTGCCAGCGCACAGGGGGGGACTGGGGCCAACGTCCTGACTTTC. This sequence encodes CASAQGGTGANVLTF.

This clonotype came up many times. The genes are TRBV3-1 and TRBJ2-3; 10 positions match TRBD2. Germline V CDR1 and CDR2: LGHDT, YNNKEL (reference sequence). The CDR3 runs 18 residues. V lost 4 bases, J lost 0 bases, and 10 bases stayed unmatched. This chain's CDR3 is CASSLRTSGRFSTDTQYF. The CDR3, as DNA: TGTGCCAGCAGCCTACGGACTAGCGGTCGATTTAGCACAGATACGCAGTATTTT.

The V gene is TRBV3-1, the J gene TRBJ2-3; 15 nucleotides agree with TRBD2. Germline CDR1 reads LGHDT; CDR2 reads YNNKEL (reference sequence). J lost 2 bases, V lost 5 bases, and 5 bases had no gene match. The CDR3 totals 17 residues. The CDR3 protein is CASSIGTSGRLTDTQYF. In DNA form, the CDR3 reads TGTGCCAGCAGCATAGGGACTAGCGGGAGGCTCACAGATACGCAGTATTTT.

This clonotype was picked up a small number of times. The rearrangement links TRBV9 to TRBJ2-7; 8 bases align to TRBD2. Looked up from germline, CDR1 is SGDLS and CDR2 is YYNGEE. The CDR3 sequence is 15 residues long. The ends lost 4 bases at V and 5 bases at J; junction bases unmatched: 11. This chain's CDR3 is CASSSSGSKVHEQYF. CDR3 bases: TGTGCCAGCAGCTCGAGCGGGAGTAAGGTCCACGAGCAGTACTTC.

This clonotype has a count of ten or more. The chain combines TRBV13 with TRBJ2-5; possible D gene TRBD2, 6 bases. The CDR3 is made up of 14 amino acids. Looked up from germline, CDR1 is PRHDT and CDR2 is FYEKMQ (reference sequence). V gave up 5 bases and J gave up 2 bases, with 12 bases separating them. The CDR3 reads CASSPRTNQETQYF. The CDR3 DNA reads TGTGCCAGCAGCCCACGGACTAATCAAGAGACCCAGTACTTC. Looking up the rest from reference TRBV13 and TRBJ2-5 gives the full variable domain: AAGVIQSPRHLIKEKRETATLKCYPIPRHDTVYWYQQGPGQDPQFLISFYEKMQSDKGSIPDRFSAQQFSDYHSELNMSSLELGDSALYFCASSPRTNQETQYFGPGTRLLVL.

This clonotype was observed at least ten times. The chain has TRBV20-1 and TRBJ1-2, with D uncertain. V lost 0 bases and J lost 2, with 1 base in between. Germline assignment: CDR1 DFQATT and CDR2 SNEGSKA (reference sequence). The CDR3 has 11 residues. The CDR3 protein is CSARENYGYTF. The CDR3 nucleotides read TGCAGTGCTAGAGAGAACTATGGCTACACCTTC.